What follows are 31 T cell receptor beta chains derived from one specimen sequenced in a study of graft-versus-host responses after intestinal transplantation. Repertoires were generated with immunoSEQ multiplex PCR, while TCRdb's copy carries only in-frame clones and drops some. The sample includes roughly 99,000 clones, 92% of them seen just once. Their specific antigens are unknown. Here the sequenced sample was unstimulated CD8+ T cells sorted from spleen or lymph node cells, taken before transplant. All receptors derive from a human donor who was the organ donor for an intestinal transplant.

The chain joins TRBV27 to TRBJ1-5, with D perhaps matching TRBD1 (6 bases). This CDR3 contains 16 residues. V was shortened by 5 bases and J by 2 bases, with 16 bases between the two germline ends. Germline lookup yields CDR1 MNHEY and CDR2 SMNVEV (reference sequence). The CDR3 DNA sequence: TGTGCCAGCAGTCACGGAGCAGGGGTGGGCAATCAGCCCCAGCATTTT. It translates to CASSHGAGVGNQPQHF.

The chain joins TRBV7-9 to TRBJ1-3; D ambiguous. The CDR3 sequence is 14 residues long. Trimming stripped 5 bases from V and 3 bases from J, with 11 bases between. Germline V gene data show CDR1 as SEHNR and CDR2 as FQNEAQ (reference sequence). The CDR3 protein is CASSQAGSGNTIYF. CDR3 DNA sequence: TGTGCCAGCAGCCAAGCGGGGAGTGGAAACACCATATATTTT.

The chain carries TRBV7-8 and TRBJ1-2; D gene ambiguous. The CDR3 spans 12 residues. Between the trimmed V and J ends, which lost 5 bases and 8 bases, there was a span of 12 bases. The germline CDR1 and CDR2 sequences are SGHVS and FQNEAQ. The CDR3 DNA reads as TGTGCCAGCAGCGATACACATCCGGGCTACACCTTC. It codes for CASSDTHPGYTF. The whole variable domain, remainder taken from reference TRBV7-8 and TRBJ1-2, is GAGVSQSPRYKVAKRGQDVALRCDPISGHVSLFWYQQALGQGPEFLTYFQNEAQLDKSGLPSDRFFAERPEGSVSTLKIQRTQQEDSAVYLCASSDTHPGYTFGSGTRLTVV.

The chain recombines TRBV6-5 with TRBJ2-6, with D tentatively TRBD1 (5 bases). Germline V gene data show CDR1 as MNHEY and CDR2 as SVGAGI. Trimming stripped 4 bases from V and 0 bases from J, with 10 bases between. The CDR3 consists of 16 residues. This CDR3 is CASSLQGSSGANVLTF. The CDR3 nucleotides read TGTGCCAGCAGTTTGCAGGGAAGCTCTGGGGCCAACGTCCTGACTTTC.

The gene calls are TRBV6-5 and TRBJ2-2; D ambiguous. Deletions cut 0 bases from V and 1 base from J, with 3 bases between. This CDR3 region has 14 residues. CDR1 is MNHEY, CDR2 SVGAGI, per germline. DNA for the CDR3: TGTGCCAGCAGTTACTCGCGGAACACCGGGGAGCTGTTTTTT. Its translation: CASSYSRNTGELFF.

This rearrangement joins TRBV6-1 to TRBJ2-1; D may be TRBD2 (5 bases). Trimming shortened V by 8 bases and J by 1 base, and 9 bases separated the two germline ends. The germline gives CDR1 MNHNS, CDR2 SASEGT. The CDR3 sequence is 13 residues long. The CDR3 here is CASGRESYNEQFF. The CDR3 DNA is TGTGCCAGCGGGAGAGAGTCCTACAATGAGCAGTTCTTC.

This chain joins TRBV19 and TRBJ1-1; D unresolved. Per the germline V gene, CDR1 is LNHDA and CDR2 is SQIVND (reference sequence). CDR3 size: 12 residues. Trimming cost V 4 bases and J 1 base, with 4 bases left between them. CDR3 protein: CASSSRNTEAFF. The DNA of the CDR3 is TGTGCCAGTAGTAGCAGGAACACTGAAGCTTTCTTT. Together with reference TRBV19 and TRBJ1-1, the CDR3 gives the full variable domain: DGGITQSPKYLFRKEGQNVTLSCEQNLNHDAMYWYRQDPGQGLRLIYYSQIVNDFQKGDIAEGYSVSREKKESFPLTVTSAQKNPTAFYLCASSSRNTEAFFGQGTRLTVV.

In this sample, this clone turned up once. CDR3 sequence reads: CASSEYSGTDTQYF. CDR3 DNA: TGTGCCAGCAGTGAGTATAGCGGCACAGATACGCAGTATTTT. The V gene is TRBV2, the J gene TRBJ2-3; D is perhaps TRBD2 (5 bases). There are 14 residues in the CDR3. The germline V gene has CDR1 SNHLY and CDR2 FYNNEI. V was cut by 3 bases and J by 1 base, with 8 bases left in between.

This clone was seen only once. The chain recombines TRBV27 with TRBJ2-5, with 8 bases matching TRBD1. The J call is doubtful: the DNA matches TRBJ2-7 better. The CDR3 totals 15 residues. CDR1 is MNHEY and CDR2 is SMNVEV in the germline V gene (reference sequence). The CDR3 here is CASSSPGQADIEQYF. The CDR3 region has the DNA TGTGCCAGCAGTTCCCCGGGACAGGCCGACATCGAGCAGTACTTC.

The chain's CDR3 is CASSLRYEQYF. CDR3 bases: TGTGCCAGCAGCTTGCGTTACGAGCAGTACTTC. The V and J genes are TRBV5-8 and TRBJ2-7; D is uncertain. This CDR3 has 11 residues. CDR1 is SGHTS and CDR2 is YDEGEE in the germline V gene. Trimming took off 1 base at V and 4 bases at J, with 3 bases between the two ends.

The CDR3 here is CAWNETPNQPQHF. The CDR3 DNA is TGTGCCTGGAACGAGACACCAAATCAGCCCCAGCATTTT. This chain joins TRBV30 and TRBJ1-5; D gene uncertain. Per the germline V gene, CDR1 is GTSNPN and CDR2 is SVGIG (reference sequence). Trimming cost V 4 bases and J 4 bases, with 11 bases left between them. The CDR3 runs 13 residues.

This chain joins TRBV5-1 and TRBJ2-3; 10 bases agree with TRBD2. This CDR3 is 19 amino acids long. CDR1 is SGHRS, CDR2 YFSETQ, per germline. V lost 4 bases and J lost 2; bases outside the gene matches: 16. Here the CDR3 reads CASSPPRTSGRQSTDTQYF. Here the CDR3 DNA reads TGCGCCAGCAGCCCCCCTCGGACTAGCGGTCGACAATCCACAGATACGCAGTATTTT.

The chain is built from TRBV6-5 and TRBJ2-1; D uncertain. The CDR3 consists of 16 residues. Trimming shortened V by 0 bases and J by 2 bases, and 11 bases separated the two germline ends. Looked up from germline, CDR1 is MNHEY and CDR2 is SVGAGI. The CDR3: CASSYSMWPTYNEQFF. The CDR3 DNA reads as TGTGCCAGCAGTTACTCGATGTGGCCGACCTACAATGAGCAGTTCTTC.

The chain combines TRBV19 with TRBJ1-2, with 8 bases aligning to TRBD1. The CDR3 contains 14 residues. With 6 bases clipped from V and 3 bases from J, the junction kept 6 bases outside the gene matches. Germline V gene sequence: CDR1 LNHDA, CDR2 SQIVND (reference sequence). The CDR3 DNA reads TGTGCCAGTAGCCCAGGACAGGGTGACTATGGCTACACCTTC. This translates into CASSPGQGDYGYTF.

The gene calls are TRBV11-2 and TRBJ2-3, with 8 nucleotides matching TRBD2. V was pared by 5 bases and J by 2 bases, with 9 bases of the junction left unmatched. Germline lookup yields CDR1 SGHAT and CDR2 FQNNGV. The CDR3 is made up of 16 amino acids. CDR3 residues: CASSPRSGGYTDTQYF. CDR3 nucleotides: TGTGCCAGCAGCCCAAGGAGCGGGGGATACACAGATACGCAGTATTTT.

The rearrangement joins TRBV7-9 to TRBJ2-1; 10 bases are shared with TRBD2. Trimming at V came to 1 base and at J to 9 bases, leaving 6 bases not matched to a gene. The CDR3 sequence is 15 residues long. CDR1 and CDR2 from the germline V gene are SEHNR and FQNEAQ (reference sequence). CDR3 nucleotides: TGTGCCAGCAGCTTAGTTCTAGCGGGAGAGGGTGAGCAGTTCTTC. This gives the protein CASSLVLAGEGEQFF.

This clone showed up just once. This sequence joins TRBV19 and TRBJ2-5, with D perhaps TRBD2 (6 bases). The V gene's germline CDR1 is LNHDA and CDR2 SQIVND (reference sequence). This CDR3 has 18 residues. Trimming took 5 bases from V and 4 from J, leaving 26 bases between them. The CDR3 DNA follows: TGTGCCAGTAGTTGGGCTAGCGCCGGATCCTTCCGGGCAGAGACCCAGTACTTC. Its protein product is CASSWASAGSFRAETQYF.

This sequence joins TRBV4-1 and TRBJ1-4; no clear D gene. Germline V lookup: CDR1 MGHRA, CDR2 YSYEKL. This CDR3 has 15 residues. V was shortened by 4 bases and J by 1 base, with 10 bases between the two germline ends. CDR3 DNA: TGCGCCAGCAGCCGTCTAAACCTAACTAATGAAAAACTGTTTTTT. Encoded protein: CASSRLNLTNEKLFF.

This clone appeared a few times. The chain carries TRBV5-6 and TRBJ2-7; TRBD1 agrees at 8 bases. Germline trimming cut 0 bases from V and 4 bases from J; bases unmatched to any gene: 9. The CDR3 contains 16 residues. Germline CDR1 reads SGHDT; CDR2 reads YYEEEE. As DNA, the CDR3 is TGTGCCAGCAGCTTGGGACAGGGGAACCTCGCGTACGAGCAGTACTTC. Its translation: CASSLGQGNLAYEQYF.

The chain joins TRBV4-1 to TRBJ2-5; 13 nucleotides line up with TRBD2. J gave up 2 bases and V 5 bases, and 8 bases lay outside the gene matches. The CDR3 covers 17 residues. Germline V gene lookup returns CDR1 MGHRA and CDR2 YSYEKL. CDR3 protein: CASSYRTLAGGQETQYF. The CDR3 DNA sequence: TGCGCCAGCAGCTACCGCACACTAGCGGGGGGGCAAGAGACCCAGTACTTC.

This sequence joins TRBV6-5 and TRBJ1-6, with 7 bases identical to TRBD1. The CDR3 extends over 14 amino acids. Germline V gene lookup returns CDR1 MNHEY and CDR2 SVGAGI. The V segment lost 10 bases and the J segment 6 bases; nucleotides outside the gene matches: 9. The CDR3 DNA sequence: TGTGCCATCACGGAACCAGGGGGTAATTCACCCCTCCACTTT. This translates into CAITEPGGNSPLHF.

The J gene is TRBJ2-1, the V gene TRBV5-1; the match to TRBD2 covers 9 bases. Trimming at V came to 1 base and at J to 6 bases, leaving 5 bases not matched to a gene. Germline lookup yields CDR1 SGHRS and CDR2 YFSETQ. CDR3 length: 15 residues. The CDR3 nucleotides are TGCGCCAGCAGCTTGCTAGCGGGACTAAGCAATGAGCAGTTCTTC. Its translation: CASSLLAGLSNEQFF.

The chain has TRBV5-1 and TRBJ1-1; D may be TRBD1 (5 bases). Germline V gene data show CDR1 as SGHRS and CDR2 as YFSETQ. The ends were cut back, 0 bases at V and 5 bases at J, with 11 bases in the middle. This CDR3 has 14 residues. The CDR3 region is CASSLVVEGTEAFF. CDR3 DNA sequence: TGCGCCAGCAGCTTGGTCGTGGAGGGGACTGAAGCTTTCTTT.

The chain employs TRBV6-1 and TRBJ1-2; TRBD1 is a possible D gene (6 bases). V lost 1 base to trimming and J lost 1 base, with 13 bases between them. CDR1 and CDR2 from the germline V gene are MNHNS and SASEGT. This CDR3 has 16 residues. The CDR3 coding sequence is TGTGCCAGCAGTGAAGGGGGGACATTTAGTAACTATGGCTACACCTTC. Translating gives CASSEGGTFSNYGYTF.

The chain recombines TRBV28 with TRBJ2-3; 12 bases align to TRBD2. After removal of 6 bases from V and 7 bases from J, the junction contained 8 bases not matched to a gene. Looked up from germline, CDR1 is MDHEN and CDR2 is SYDVKM. The CDR3 covers 15 residues. CDR3 coding DNA: TGTGCCAGCAGACTAATGACTAGCGGGAGATATACGCAGTATTTT. Encoded protein: CASRLMTSGRYTQYF.

The J gene is TRBJ2-7, the V gene TRBV25-1, with D uncertain. The V and J ends lost 0 bases and 5 bases respectively, with 11 bases between them. Germline assignment: CDR1 MGHDK and CDR2 SYGVNS. The CDR3 runs to 14 residues. The CDR3 sequence is CASSEYDTPNEQYF. The CDR3 region has the DNA TGTGCCAGCAGTGAATACGACACCCCAAACGAGCAGTACTTC.

This chain uses TRBV6-1 with TRBJ1-2; D possibly corresponds to TRBD1 (6 bases). V was trimmed by 2 bases and J by 7 bases, leaving 23 bases between them. CDR1 and CDR2 from the germline V gene are MNHNS and SASEGT. The CDR3 length is 17 residues. The CDR3 loop is CASSEHEYRQALSGYTF. In DNA form, the CDR3 reads TGTGCCAGCAGTGAACATGAATATAGACAGGCCCTGAGTGGCTACACCTTC.

This sequence joins TRBV25-1 and TRBJ1-2, with D hard to call. The V gene's germline CDR1 is MGHDK and CDR2 SYGVNS. The V end was cut by 6 bases, the J end by 4 bases, with 18 bases between. This CDR3 is 15 amino acids long. CDR3 nucleotides: TGTGCCAGCAGAGGAACAGTTGCCTTAGGCTATGGCTACACCTTC. Amino acids: CASRGTVALGYGYTF.

This rearrangement joins TRBV27 to TRBJ2-5, with TRBD2 as a possible D gene (6 bases). V was clipped by 4 bases and J by 0 bases, with 6 bases between them. The CDR3 is 13 amino acids. The germline gives CDR1 MNHEY, CDR2 SMNVEV (reference sequence). CDR3 sequence (DNA): TGTGCCAGCAGTTCGGGAGACCAAGAGACCCAGTACTTC. Protein sequence: CASSSGDQETQYF.

The genes are TRBV28 and TRBJ1-2; TRBD1 is a possible D gene (5 bases). Germline V gene sequence: CDR1 MDHEN, CDR2 SYDVKM. Trimming cost V 5 bases and J 4 bases, with 17 bases left between them. There are 15 residues in the CDR3. CDR3 DNA sequence: TGTGCCAGCAGTGCACTATGGACAAAGAGCTATGGCTACACCTTC. Protein sequence: CASSALWTKSYGYTF.

The rearrangement links TRBV6-5 to TRBJ2-3; TRBD2 matches at 7 bases. V dropped 2 bases and J dropped 4; count of bases not matched to a gene: 3. The CDR3 extends over 14 amino acids. Per the germline V gene, CDR1 is MNHEY and CDR2 is SVGAGI. DNA of the CDR3: TGTGCCAGCAGTTACGGCGGGGGAGCAGATACGCAGTATTTT. Translation: CASSYGGGADTQYF.